These T cell receptor beta chains were read from a single sample in a study of blood T cell repertoires in COVID-19. Some clones are missing from TCRdb's copy, which holds only in-frame ones; the method was immunoSEQ multiplex PCR. The sample carries some 120,000 clones, roughly 79% recorded once. Specimen: peripheral blood. Every receptor here comes from a human donor in a cohort sampled during active COVID-19. Both conserved end residues are part of each CDR3. Each record gives: D gene, V gene, J gene, clone size, CDR3 DNA, CDR3 protein. D genes are given only for firm matches. A clone size is listed for some rows: how often the clone was seen (once, few, many), or a class if it is expanded.

>.|TRBV30|TRBJ1-2|.
TGTGCCTGGAGTCCAGACAGGAGCTATGGCTACACCTTC
CAWSPDRSYGYTF
>.|TRBV5-4|TRBJ2-6|.
TGTGCCAGCAGCTTGGCCGGTGGGGCCGGGGCCAACGTCCTGACTTTC
CASSLAGGAGANVLTF
>.|TRBV11-3|TRBJ1-4|.
TGTGCCAGCAGCTTAGATGCGGGGGTAACTAATGAAAAACTGTTTTTT
CASSLDAGVTNEKLFF
>.|TRBV29-1|TRBJ1-1|.
TGCAGCGTCGAAACATCAGGGACTGAAGCTTTCTTT
CSVETSGTEAFF
>TRBD1|TRBV9|TRBJ1-4|.
TGTGCCAGCAGCCTTGGGACAGGGGGAAATGAAAAACTGTTTTTT
CASSLGTGGNEKLFF
>TRBD1|TRBV10-3|TRBJ1-6|.
TGTGCCATCAGTGCCACGACAGGGGAGAATTCACCCCTCCACTTT
CAISATTGENSPLHF
>.|TRBV24-1|TRBJ2-2|.
TGTGCCACCAGTGATAGTCCAGGGGCAACGAACACCGGGGAGCTGTTTTTT
CATSDSPGATNTGELFF
>.|TRBV6-2/TRBV6-3|TRBJ1-6|.
TGTGCCAGCAGTCCAAATCAACTAGATTCACCCCTCCACTTT
CASSPNQLDSPLHF
>.|TRBV28|TRBJ1-3|.
TGTGCCAGCAGCCTAGCGACCGCGTACTCTGGAAACACCATATATTTT
CASSLATAYSGNTIYF
>TRBD1|TRBV3-1/TRBV3-2|TRBJ2-1|once
TGTGCCAGCAGCCAAGCTCCCCGGGACAGCTACAATGAGCAGTTCTTC
CASSQAPRDSYNEQFF
>TRBD1|TRBV6-5|TRBJ1-3|.
TGTGCCAGCAGTTACCGACAGGGTCCCTCTGGAAACACCATATATTTT
CASSYRQGPSGNTIYF
>TRBD1|TRBV30|TRBJ1-5|few
TGTGCCTGGAGTGTCCGGACAGGGGGTCAGCCCCAGCATTTT
CAWSVRTGGQPQHF
>.|TRBV6-2/TRBV6-3|TRBJ1-1|.
TGTGCCAGCAGTTACTCCAGCGCGGGGTTTCGGGCTTTCTTT
CASSYSSAGFRAFF
>TRBD1|TRBV2|TRBJ1-1|.
TGTGCCAGCAGTGTGGGGACAGCCGGAGCTTTCTTT
CASSVGTAGAFF
>TRBD1|TRBV7-9|TRBJ2-7|.
TGTGCCAGCAGCCGACAGGGGGAATCCTACGAGCAGTACTTC
CASSRQGESYEQYF
>TRBD1|TRBV11-3|TRBJ2-2|.
TGTGCCAGCAGCCGAGACAGGGCAGACACCGGGGAGCTGTTTTTT
CASSRDRADTGELFF
>TRBD2|TRBV4-3|TRBJ2-2|few
TGCGCCAGCAGCCCACAACGGACTAGCGGGTACACCGGGGAGCTGTTTTTT
CASSPQRTSGYTGELFF
>TRBD1|TRBV6-5|TRBJ2-7|.
TGTGCCAGCAGCACCGACAGGGTCAAGCAGTACTTC
CASSTDRVKQYF
>.|TRBV5-5|TRBJ1-5|few
TGTGCCAGCAGCTTGGCGGACACTCCGCAGCCCCAGCATTTT
CASSLADTPQPQHF
>TRBD1|TRBV6-2/TRBV6-3|TRBJ1-2|.
TGTGCCAGCAGTTACCAGGGGGTGAGCGGCTACACCTTC
CASSYQGVSGYTF
>.|TRBV7-3|TRBJ2-1|.
TGTGCCAGCAGCTTGGGCAGGACCTACAATGAGCAGTTCTTC
CASSLGRTYNEQFF
>TRBD1|TRBV5-5|TRBJ1-6|.
TGTGCCAGCAGCTTACAGGGGGTGGGAAATTCACCCCTCCACTTT
CASSLQGVGNSPLHF
>.|TRBV9|TRBJ1-4|once
TGTGCCAGCAGCACAGGGACGAAGGGTGAAAAACTGTTTTTT
CASSTGTKGEKLFF
>TRBD1|TRBV7-9|TRBJ1-2|.
TGTGCCAGCAGCCCCTGGGGACAGAGCTATGGCTACACCTTC
CASSPWGQSYGYTF
>.|TRBV7-2|TRBJ2-2|.
TGTGCCAGCCTATCGGGTTGGCTCACCGGGGAGCTGTTTTTT
CASLSGWLTGELFF
>TRBD1|TRBV12-3/TRBV12-4|TRBJ1-2|.
TGTGCCAGCAGTCGGACAGGGACTGGCTACACCTTC
CASSRTGTGYTF
>TRBD2|TRBV19|TRBJ2-1|.
TGTGCCAGTAGTATTCTAACTAGCGGGAGTCTCAATGAGCAGTTCTTC
CASSILTSGSLNEQFF
>.|TRBV4-2|TRBJ2-6|.
TGTGCCAGCAGCCTGACCGGACAGCTAAGCTCTGGGGCCAACGTCCTGACTTTC
CASSLTGQLSSGANVLTF
>TRBD1|TRBV5-6|TRBJ2-2|.
TGTGCCAGCAGCTTGGCGGACAGGGGTCGAACCGGGGAGCTGTTTTTT
CASSLADRGRTGELFF
>TRBD1|TRBV7-2|TRBJ2-1|.
TGTGCCAGCAGCTTAGTCGGTAAGGGGACAGGGAAGACGAGGCAGTTCTTC
CASSLVGKGTGKTRQFF
>TRBD1|TRBV11-2|TRBJ2-7|.
TGTGCCAGCAGCACAGACAGGGGGCGCTACGAGCAGTACTTC
CASSTDRGRYEQYF
>TRBD1|TRBV19|TRBJ2-7|.
TGTGCCAGTGGGACAGCCTACGAGCAGTACTTC
CASGTAYEQYF
>TRBD1|TRBV11-3|TRBJ2-7|.
TGTGCCAGCAGCTTAGATCAAGGGGGCGGAGGCTACGAGCAGTACTTC
CASSLDQGGGGYEQYF
>TRBD1|TRBV7-2|TRBJ1-2|.
TGTGCCAGCAGCCTGGGACAGGGGAACTATGGCTACACCTTC
CASSLGQGNYGYTF
>.|TRBV13|TRBJ2-7|.
TGTGCCAGCAGCTCCCGGACAAAAATTGAACGGTGGGAGCAGTACTTC
CASSSRTKIERWEQYF
>.|TRBV29-1|TRBJ1-2|.
TGCAGCGTTGAAGTGAGGGGGGGCGGATACTATGGCTACACCTTC
CSVEVRGGGYYGYTF
>TRBD1|TRBV2|TRBJ2-7|.
TGTGCCAGCAGTGCTACAGGGGGCTACGAGCAGTACTTC
CASSATGGYEQYF
>.|TRBV5-1|TRBJ1-1|few
TGCGCCAGCAGTTCTAACCAGGGAAACACTGAAGCTTTCTTT
CASSSNQGNTEAFF
>TRBD1|TRBV5-1|TRBJ1-4|.
TGCGCCAGCAGCGGGGGACAGGGGCGGGAAAAACTGTTTTTT
CASSGGQGREKLFF
>.|TRBV21-1|TRBJ1-1|.
TGTGCCAGCAGCAAAGAGGACAGGGGGAACACTGAAGCTTTCTTT
CASSKEDRGNTEAFF
>.|TRBV28|TRBJ2-4|.
TGTGCCAGCAGTTTCCGGGACATCACAAAGGCCAAAAACATTCAGTACTTC
CASSFRDITKAKNIQYF
>TRBD1|TRBV6-1|TRBJ1-2|.
TGTGCCCGCTGCGAAGCGGGGGCCAGGGGGCGGGGCTACACCTTC
CARCEAGARGRGYTF
>.|TRBV12-3/TRBV12-4|TRBJ2-5|.
TGTGCCAGCAGCCTCCAAGAGACCCAGTACTTC
CASSLQETQYF
>.|TRBV28|TRBJ1-1|.
TGTGCCAGCACCCCCATGGCGGGATCGGCTTTCTTT
CASTPMAGSAFF
>TRBD1|TRBV9|TRBJ1-2|.
TGTGCCAGCAGAACAACCCCTACAACAGGGGGCGCGGGCTACACCTTC
CASRTTPTTGGAGYTF
>TRBD1|TRBV23-1|TRBJ2-7|.
TGCGCCAGCAGTCAATCGGCCCGAAGAGACAGGGGGTTTCGAAGGGACGAGCAGTACTTC
CASSQSARRDRGFRRDEQYF
>.|TRBV25-1|TRBJ1-2|few
TGTGCCAGCAGTGAGCCTTACTACCTCCGCTACACCTTC
CASSEPYYLRYTF
>.|TRBV7-8|TRBJ1-5|.
TGTGCCAGCAGGGGAACAGGGAGCAATCAGCCCCAGCATTTT
CASRGTGSNQPQHF
>.|TRBV15|TRBJ1-1|large
TGTGCCACCAGCCGGATAACGGGGGTCGGCACTGAAGCTTTCTTT
CATSRITGVGTEAFF
>.|TRBV20-1|TRBJ1-1|.
TGCAGTGCTAGTGAGGCAGGGCAGAACACTGAAGCTTTCTTT
CSASEAGQNTEAFF
>.|TRBV9|TRBJ1-1|.
TGTGCCAGCAGCGTAGCTACAGGCCTGAACACTGAAGCTTTCTTT
CASSVATGLNTEAFF
>.|TRBV18|TRBJ1-4|.
TGTGCCAGCTCACCACCGGTAACAGGGCCTAATGAAAAACTGTTTTTT
CASSPPVTGPNEKLFF
>TRBD1|TRBV5-1|TRBJ1-2|.
TGCGCCAGCAGCTTGGAGGACAGGGGTGATGGCTACACCTTC
CASSLEDRGDGYTF
>.|TRBV7-3|TRBJ1-1|.
TGTGCCAGCAGCTTAATGGCAGGGATAAACACTGAAGCTTTCTTT
CASSLMAGINTEAFF